Presented here are 23 T cell receptor beta chains from one specimen sequenced in a study of cytomegalovirus exposure and HLA in healthy donors (TCRdb year 2017). The receptor library was made with the immunoSEQ multiplex PCR assay. A mixture of 60 forward primers for TCR Vbeta segments and 13 reverse primers for TCR Jbeta segments was used in the multiplex PCR. TCRdb mirrors the immuneACCESS table, restricted to in-frame sequences. Some clones are absent from its copies; in checked studies, under half trace to an unresolved V gene, and the reason for the others is unknown. This sample has some 59,000 clones in its table, and around 82% of those were observed once. The ten top clones hold approximately 3% of the sample. Sequenced material: PBMCs. Every receptor here comes from a woman under 30 in good health and CMV-seronegative.

This clone has just a few counts. V gene TRBV10-2 combines with J gene TRBJ2-7; tentatively, D is TRBD1 (6 bases). This CDR3 comprises 13 residues. Per germline, CDR1 WSHSY and CDR2 SAAADI. V shed 3 bases and J shed 4 bases, with 10 bases lying between them. CDR3 protein: CASSDTGRYEQYF. In DNA form, the CDR3 reads TGCGCCAGCAGTGATACAGGGCGTTACGAGCAGTACTTC.

This sequence joins TRBV5-4 and TRBJ2-7, with TRBD2 matching over 10 bases. In germline, CDR1 is SGHNT, CDR2 YYREEE (reference sequence). CDR3 length: 17 amino acids. V lost 4 bases, J lost 2 bases, and 12 bases stayed unmatched. CDR3 sequence reads: CASSPLAGARAPYEQYF. The CDR3 bases are TGTGCCAGCAGCCCCCTAGCGGGAGCCCGGGCCCCCTACGAGCAGTACTTC.

This clone has only a few counts. The V and J genes are TRBV10-1 and TRBJ2-1; D is perhaps TRBD1 (6 bases). Germline V gives CDR1 WNHNN, CDR2 SYGVQD (reference sequence). This CDR3 spans 13 amino acids. Trimming took off 6 bases at V and 4 bases at J, with 10 bases between the two ends. The CDR3, as DNA: TGCGCCAGCAGCGAAGGACAGTACAATGAGCAGTTCTTC. Protein product: CASSEGQYNEQFF.

This sequence joins TRBV27 and TRBJ2-3; 8 nucleotides agree with TRBD2. With V trimmed by 8 bases and J by 0 bases, 13 bases remained unmatched. The CDR3 length is 17 residues. CDR1 MNHEY and CDR2 SMNVEV come from the germline V gene (reference sequence). Here the CDR3 reads CASHRLLREASTDTQYF. In nucleotides, the CDR3 is TGTGCCAGCCACAGGCTGCTGCGGGAGGCTAGCACAGATACGCAGTATTTT.

V and J are TRBV6-1 and TRBJ2-4, with 12 bases lining up with TRBD2. Trimming removed 3 bases from V and 7 bases from J; junction bases left unmatched: 7. CDR1 and CDR2 (germline): MNHNS, SASEGT. The CDR3 consists of 16 residues. In DNA, the CDR3 is TGTGCCAGCAGTGAGACTAGCGGGAGAGGTTATAACATTCAGTACTTC. This translates into CASSETSGRGYNIQYF.

The V gene is TRBV5-6, the J gene TRBJ2-5, with 11 bases identical to TRBD1. V gave up 2 bases and J gave up 5 bases; unmatched junction bases: 5. The CDR3 loop spans 15 amino acids. CDR1 is SGHDT, CDR2 YYEEEE, per germline. CDR3 DNA sequence: TGTGCCAGCAGCTTCCAGGACAGGGGGCGGGAGACCCAGTACTTC. It specifies CASSFQDRGRETQYF.

The chain is built from TRBV6-4 and TRBJ2-1; D is unclear. Trimming removed 2 bases at V and 1 base at J, with 9 bases between. The CDR3 is 15 amino acids. CDR1 is MRHNA and CDR2 is SNTAGT in the germline V gene. The CDR3 spells CASSDTAVSYNEQFF. The CDR3 nucleotides are TGTGCCAGCAGTGACACAGCAGTTTCCTACAATGAGCAGTTCTTC.

The rearrangement links TRBV28 to TRBJ2-7; D might be TRBD2 (5 bases). V was pared by 6 bases and J by 2 bases, with 26 bases between. Germline V gene data show CDR1 as MDHEN and CDR2 as SYDVKM. The CDR3 extends over 18 amino acids. The CDR3 DNA reads TGTGCCAGCAGGGGCGGACGGGGTTCGGGTCAAAAACCCTACGAGCAGTACTTC. Translation gives CASRGGRGSGQKPYEQYF.

The V and J genes are TRBV6-5 and TRBJ1-1, with D possibly TRBD1 on 5 matching bases. V lost 2 bases and J lost 0, with 10 bases in between. The CDR3 contains 15 residues. Per the germline V gene, CDR1 is MNHEY and CDR2 is SVGAGI. The CDR3 reads CASSYGGVLNTEAFF. CDR3 DNA sequence: TGTGCCAGCAGTTACGGGGGGGTTCTGAACACTGAAGCTTTCTTT.

The V call is TRBV7-9, the J call TRBJ2-7; TRBD1 aligns across 9 bases. The V segment lost 1 base and the J segment 2 bases; nucleotides outside the gene matches: 0. Germline V gene data show CDR1 as SEHNR and CDR2 as FQNEAQ (reference sequence). The CDR3 runs 14 residues. CDR3 DNA sequence: TGTGCCAGCAGCTTAGGGACAGGGGCCTACGAGCAGTACTTC. This translates into CASSLGTGAYEQYF.

This clone occurred a few times. The chain is built from TRBV28 and TRBJ1-1; TRBD1 matches at 7 bases. The CDR3 runs to 11 residues. After removal of 7 bases from V and 7 bases from J, the junction contained 3 bases not matched to a gene. The germline V gene has CDR1 MDHEN and CDR2 SYDVKM. The CDR3 protein is CASTGDSEAFF. The CDR3 DNA reads TGTGCCAGCACCGGGGACAGTGAAGCTTTCTTT.

The chain links TRBV14 to TRBJ1-2; maybe TRBD1 (6 bases). Germline values: CDR1 SGHDN, CDR2 FVKESK. The V end lost 2 bases, the J end lost 8 bases, and 12 bases lay between the germline ends. The CDR3 is 13 residues long. The CDR3 DNA sequence: TGTGCCAGCAGCCAATTTTTGGACAGCGGCTACACCTTC. It translates to CASSQFLDSGYTF.

The CDR3 coding sequence is TGCGCCAGCAGCTTGGGGCTTGGCGGGAGCCCCACCGGGGAGCTGTTTTTT. Its translation: CASSLGLGGSPTGELFF. This chain joins TRBV5-1 and TRBJ2-2; the match to TRBD2 covers 7 bases. The CDR3 runs to 17 residues. Germline V lookup: CDR1 SGHRS, CDR2 YFSETQ. V trimming: 0 bases; J trimming: 4 bases; junction bases outside the gene matches: 9.

Only a few counts were recorded for this clone. The chain recombines TRBV10-2 with TRBJ1-1; D is perhaps TRBD1 (5 bases). Germline V gives CDR1 WSHSY, CDR2 SAAADI. Trimming cost V 4 bases and J 0 bases, with 6 bases left between them. The CDR3 spans 13 residues. This CDR3 reads CASSGQMNTEAFF. The CDR3, as DNA: TGCGCCAGCAGTGGACAGATGAACACTGAAGCTTTCTTT.

The J gene is TRBJ2-1, the V gene TRBV9; 15 nucleotides line up with TRBD2. The V gene's germline CDR1 is SGDLS and CDR2 YYNGEE. The CDR3 contains 17 residues. V shed 4 bases and J 10 bases; nucleotides not matched to a gene: 12. CDR3 residues: CASSIGLAGGAGKEQFF. The DNA for the CDR3 is TGTGCCAGCAGCATCGGACTAGCGGGAGGGGCCGGTAAGGAGCAGTTCTTC. Complete variable domain (other parts from reference TRBV9 and TRBJ2-1): DSGVTQTPKHLITATGQRVTLRCSPRSGDLSVYWYQQSLDQGLQFLIQYYNGEERAKGNILERFSAQQFPDLHSELNLSSLELGDSALYFCASSIGLAGGAGKEQFFGPGTRLTVL.

This sequence joins TRBV10-3 and TRBJ1-4, with D unclear. Trimming removed 3 bases at V and 0 bases at J, with 8 bases between. CDR3 length: 15 amino acids. Germline assignment: CDR1 ENHRY and CDR2 SYGVKD. CDR3 DNA: TGTGCCATCAGTGATAGAAGTGCAACTAATGAAAAACTGTTTTTT. Amino acid sequence: CAISDRSATNEKLFF.

The CDR3 nucleotides read TGTGCCATCAGCCTGACTAGCGGAGGGGAGTCCGGGGAGCTGTTTTTT. It specifies CAISLTSGGESGELFF. The chain carries TRBV10-3 and TRBJ2-2; 9 bases line up with TRBD2. V was pared by 6 bases and J by 6 bases, with 11 bases of the junction left unmatched. The CDR3 runs to 16 residues. CDR1 is ENHRY and CDR2 is SYGVKD in the germline V gene.

This clone showed up just a few times. The rearrangement uses TRBV5-1 and TRBJ1-2; 8 bases are shared with TRBD1. This CDR3 region has 15 residues. The V gene end was trimmed by 0 bases and the J gene end by 6 bases; junction bases not matched to a gene: 7. Germline loops: CDR1 SGHRS, CDR2 YFSETQ. The CDR3 loop reads CASSLEGQGADGYTF. The CDR3 DNA follows: TGCGCCAGCAGCTTGGAGGGGCAGGGGGCAGATGGCTACACCTTC.

V usage is TRBV11-1 and J usage is TRBJ2-1, with TRBD2 identical over 12 bases. The CDR3 spans 15 residues. Trimming removed 5 bases from V and 9 bases from J; junction bases left unmatched: 8. The V gene's germline CDR1 is SGHAT and CDR2 FQDESV (reference sequence). The CDR3 reads CASSPRLAGVSEQFF. The CDR3 DNA sequence: TGTGCCAGCAGCCCGCGACTAGCGGGAGTAAGTGAGCAGTTCTTC.

The CDR3 is CASSPDRGRGGELFF. The CDR3 nucleotides are TGTGCCAGCAGCCCAGACAGGGGACGAGGCGGGGAGCTGTTTTTT. This rearrangement joins TRBV25-1 to TRBJ2-2; 8 bases agree with TRBD1. Trimming at V came to 6 bases and at J to 7 bases, leaving 10 bases not matched to a gene. Germline V lookup: CDR1 MGHDK, CDR2 SYGVNS. The CDR3 has 15 residues.

This clone was observed a few times. The rearrangement links TRBV7-9 to TRBJ2-7; D is possibly TRBD1 (6 bases). V gave up 2 bases and J gave up 3 bases, with 17 bases separating them. This CDR3 is built from 16 residues. Germline V gene sequence: CDR1 SEHNR, CDR2 FQNEAQ (reference sequence). The CDR3 DNA is TGTGCCAGCAGCTTATACCCCGCAGGGGCCAACTACGAGCAGTACTTC. This gives the protein CASSLYPAGANYEQYF.

The chain links TRBV2 to TRBJ1-2; D is perhaps TRBD1 (5 bases). The germline gives CDR1 SNHLY, CDR2 FYNNEI. The CDR3 sequence is 16 residues long. V dropped 3 bases and J dropped 5 bases, with 19 bases sitting between them. CDR3: CASSEPPQERRYGYTF. CDR3 DNA: TGTGCCAGCAGTGAGCCTCCACAGGAGAGGCGGTATGGCTACACCTTC.

This chain links TRBV6-5 with TRBJ1-2; 10 bases fit TRBD1. Germline CDR1 is MNHEY and CDR2 is SVGAGI. The junction had 4 bases not matched to a gene; V was cut back by 0 bases and J by 3 bases. The CDR3 spans 16 residues. The CDR3 nucleotides read TGTGCCAGCAGTTACTCCCGGGACAGGGGTCACTATGGCTACACCTTC. Translation gives CASSYSRDRGHYGYTF.